Listed below are T cell receptor beta chains from one sample, sequenced in a study of radiation and T cells in renal cell carcinoma. Method: immunoSEQ multiplex PCR; TCRdb's copy keeps in-frame clones and lacks some. The sample lists some 150,000 clones; approximately 91% were seen once. The sequenced sample was blood, obtained from a patient whose treatment included radiotherapy and nephrectomy. These TCRs come from a woman in her forties or fifties with renal cell carcinoma. Both conserved end residues are part of each CDR3. The order of the fields is J gene, D gene, clone size, V gene, CDR3 DNA, CDR3 protein. D genes are given only for firm matches. Size values are once, few and many counts, or a class for expanded clones, and some rows have none.

>TRBJ1-6|TRBD1|NA|TRBV19
TGTGCCAGTGGATCCGGGACAGAAAATTCACCCCTCCACTTT
CASGSGTENSPLHF
>TRBJ1-1|NA|NA|TRBV7-2
TGTGCCAGCGGCGGGCCCAGGGACACTGAAGCTTTCTTT
CASGGPRDTEAFF
>TRBJ2-7|TRBD2|NA|TRBV6-1
TGTGCCAGCAGTGAGAAAGTAGCAGGACTAGCCCTGGGGCAGTACTTC
CASSEKVAGLALGQYF
>TRBJ2-6|NA|once|TRBV9
TGTGCCAGCAGCGTAGCTGGGTCTGGGGCCAACGTCCTGACTTTC
CASSVAGSGANVLTF
>TRBJ2-1|NA|NA|TRBV7-9
TGTGCCAGCAGCTTAGCGGGTGGGACTCAGTTCTTC
CASSLAGGTQFF
>TRBJ1-5|NA|few|TRBV6-5
TGTGCCAGCAGTTACTCAAGGGGAGGGGATCAGCCCCAGCATTTT
CASSYSRGGDQPQHF
>TRBJ2-5|NA|NA|TRBV30
TGTGCCTGGAGTATAAGCCCGGGACTTGAGACCCAGTACTTC
CAWSISPGLETQYF
>TRBJ1-2|TRBD1|NA|TRBV6-5
TGTGCCAGCAGCGGACAGGGAGGAATGTATGGCTACACCTTC
CASSGQGGMYGYTF
>TRBJ2-7|NA|NA|TRBV6-1
TGTGCCAGCAGTGATTTCGGGGGTTCCTCCTACGAGCAGTACTTC
CASSDFGGSSYEQYF
>TRBJ1-3|NA|NA|TRBV6-1
TGTGCCCGCCCAGGACAGCCGGATGGAAACACCATATATTTT
CARPGQPDGNTIYF
>TRBJ1-5|NA|once|TRBV14
TGTGCCAGCAGCCAAGATGAGCCTAATCAGCCCCAGCATTTT
CASSQDEPNQPQHF
>TRBJ1-1|NA|NA|TRBV10-3
TGTGCCATCAGGGACAGACTCCGGAACACTGAAGCTTTCTTT
CAIRDRLRNTEAFF
>TRBJ2-5|NA|NA|TRBV10-1
TGCGCCAGCAGTGAGGTTATAGCGGAGACCCAGTACTTC
CASSEVIAETQYF
>TRBJ1-5|TRBD1|once|TRBV19
TGTGCCAGTAGTATAACAGGGGGCTTAGGCCAGCCCCAGCATTTT
CASSITGGLGQPQHF
>TRBJ1-2|TRBD1|NA|TRBV28
TGTGCCAGCAGTACCCGGACAGGGCAGGTTAACTATGGCTACACCTTC
CASSTRTGQVNYGYTF
>TRBJ1-2|TRBD1|NA|TRBV6-5
TGTGCCAGCAGGACAGGGAACTATGGCTACACCTTC
CASRTGNYGYTF
>TRBJ2-3|NA|NA|TRBV19
TGTGCCAGTAGCCCGCCGGGAGATACGCAGTATTTT
CASSPPGDTQYF
>TRBJ2-1|NA|few|TRBV29-1
TGCAGCGTTGATAGGGTCTACGCGGTCGGCGAGCAGTTCTTC
CSVDRVYAVGEQFF
>TRBJ1-2|NA|NA|TRBV19
TGTGCCAGTAGTATAGACCCGGGACAACACCTATTTCGCTACACCTTC
CASSIDPGQHLFRYTF
>TRBJ2-5|NA|NA|TRBV11-2
TGTGCCAGCAGCTTACTAGGCGGGGTACAAGAGACCCAGTACTTC
CASSLLGGVQETQYF
>TRBJ2-1|TRBD1|NA|TRBV15
TGTGCCACCAGCCCTACCGGGGGAGGACAGGGGTTTGATGAGCAGTTCTTC
CATSPTGGGQGFDEQFF
>TRBJ1-2|NA|NA|TRBV4-2
TGTGCCAGCAGCCAAGCGCAAGTTTACTATGGCTACACCTTC
CASSQAQVYYGYTF
>TRBJ2-5|NA|NA|TRBV5-1
TGCGCCAGCAGCTCCGCCCCAGGGATGGAGACCCAGTACTTC
CASSSAPGMETQYF
>TRBJ2-7|TRBD1|NA|TRBV7-9
TGTGCCAGCAGCAGGGACAGGACCTACGAGCAGTACTTC
CASSRDRTYEQYF
>TRBJ1-1|NA|NA|TRBV9
TGTGCCAGCGGTTTACAGGGATCGAACACTGAAGCTTTCTTT
CASGLQGSNTEAFF
>TRBJ2-3|TRBD2|NA|TRBV7-6
TGTGCCAGCAGCTTAAATGGCGGGGGGGGCCCAGCAGATACGCAGTATTTT
CASSLNGGGGPADTQYF
>TRBJ2-2|NA|NA|TRBV9
TGTGCCAGCAGCGCTTTACCGGGGGGCAGCACCGGGGAGCTGTTTTTT
CASSALPGGSTGELFF
>TRBJ1-2|TRBD1|NA|TRBV25-1
TGTGCCAGCAGTGACCCAGGGGGACGTGGCTACACCTTC
CASSDPGGRGYTF
>TRBJ1-5|NA|NA|TRBV7-9
TGTGCCAGCAGCTTAGTAGGGGAGGGATCCCAGCCCCAGCATTTT
CASSLVGEGSQPQHF
>TRBJ2-7|NA|NA|TRBV5-4
TGTGCCAGCAGCTTGGGGACAGTATACGAGCAGTACTTC
CASSLGTVYEQYF
>TRBJ1-2|NA|once|TRBV7-2
TGTGCCAGCAGCTATCAGGGGACGGGGAAGTATGGCTACACCTTC
CASSYQGTGKYGYTF
>TRBJ2-6|NA|NA|TRBV6-6
TGTGCCAGCAGACAGGGTACCGGGGCCAACGTCCTGACTTTC
CASRQGTGANVLTF
>TRBJ2-5|NA|NA|TRBV15
TGTGCCACCAGCAGAGTTGGGATAGGGGTAGAGACCCAGTACTTC
CATSRVGIGVETQYF
>TRBJ2-5|TRBD1|NA|TRBV11-1
TGTGCCAGCAGCTACGGGGACAGGGGGCATTTGGAGACCCAGTACTTC
CASSYGDRGHLETQYF
>TRBJ1-4|NA|NA|TRBV4-3
TGCGCCAGCGGGGCTGGGGGTAATGAAAAACTGTTTTTT
CASGAGGNEKLFF
>TRBJ1-4|NA|once|TRBV19
TGTGCCAGTAGTGTTCACACCAATGAAAAACTGTTTTTT
CASSVHTNEKLFF
>TRBJ2-2|TRBD2|NA|TRBV7-9
TGTGCCAGCAGGGACTTTGCGGGGGGGCAAAACGGGGAGCTGTTTTTT
CASRDFAGGQNGELFF
>TRBJ2-2|TRBD1|NA|TRBV6-1
TGTGCCAGCAGTGTGTCAGGGGGAACCGGGGAGCTGTTTTTT
CASSVSGGTGELFF
>TRBJ2-2|TRBD1|NA|TRBV19
TGTGCCAGTAGTACCGACAGGGGGAGCACCGGGGAGCTGTTTTTT
CASSTDRGSTGELFF
>TRBJ2-6|NA|NA|TRBV11-2
TGTGCCAGCAGCCAGCAGGGGTCCGGGGCCAACGTCCTGACTTTC
CASSQQGSGANVLTF
>TRBJ2-5|NA|NA|TRBV2
TGTGCCAGCAGTCCTTTTGATGGGGGCTACCAAGAGACCCAGTACTTC
CASSPFDGGYQETQYF
>TRBJ2-2|TRBD1|NA|TRBV6-1
TGTGCCAGCAGTTCCGGGACAGGGAACACCGGGGAGCTGTTTTTT
CASSSGTGNTGELFF
>TRBJ2-2|TRBD1|NA|TRBV6-5
TGTGCCAGCAGCCGAGAGGGGGCAGCGGCCGGGGAGCTGTTTTTT
CASSREGAAAGELFF
>TRBJ1-3|NA|NA|TRBV5-5
TGTGCCAGCAGCCCCGGGTCGACTCACTCTGGAAACACCATATATTTT
CASSPGSTHSGNTIYF
>TRBJ2-5|NA|NA|TRBV5-4
TGTGCCAGCAGCCCTAGAGGTGGGGCGGGGCAAGAGACCCAGTACTTC
CASSPRGGAGQETQYF
>TRBJ1-4|NA|few|TRBV19
TGTGCCAGTAGTCCTGGGCCCAGGCCAGAAAAACTGTTTTTT
CASSPGPRPEKLFF
>TRBJ2-1|TRBD2|NA|TRBV7-2
TGTGCCAGCAGCCAGGGACTAGCGGGGGGAACCTACAATGAGCAGTTCTTC
CASSQGLAGGTYNEQFF
>TRBJ2-5|TRBD1|once|TRBV5-6
TGTGCCAGCAGCTTGGCACAGGGGGCTCTGGAGACCCAGTACTTC
CASSLAQGALETQYF
>TRBJ2-2|NA|NA|TRBV18
TGTGCCAGCTCACCACCGGCCATCGCGAACACCGGGGAGCTGTTTTTT
CASSPPAIANTGELFF
>TRBJ1-5|NA|few|TRBV4-1
TGCGCCAGCAGCCACCTGGACGGCCTCAATCAGCCCCAGCATTTT
CASSHLDGLNQPQHF
>TRBJ2-7|NA|NA|TRBV10-3
TGTGCCATCAGTGAGGGAATTAAGCGTTCGCTGTACTTC
CAISEGIKRSLYF
>TRBJ2-1|TRBD2|once|TRBV6-1
TGTGCCAGCAGTGGGGGGGGGACTAGTGAACATGAGCAGTTCTTC
CASSGGGTSEHEQFF
>TRBJ2-5|NA|NA|TRBV5-4
TGTGCCAGCAGCACCATCGTAGGATTACCAAATCAAGAGACCCAGTACTTC
CASSTIVGLPNQETQYF
>TRBJ1-4|NA|many|TRBV5-5
TGCGCCAGCAGCCAAGACCTACGGTCGGAAAAACTGTTTTTT
CASSQDLRSEKLFF
>TRBJ1-1|TRBD1|NA|TRBV10-3
TGTGCCATCAGTCGATCCGGACAGGGGGACACTGAAGCTTTCTTT
CAISRSGQGDTEAFF
>TRBJ1-5|NA|NA|TRBV2
TGTGCCAGCAGTGAAGCCCCTCGGGGGGGAGATCAGCCCCAGCATTTT
CASSEAPRGGDQPQHF
>TRBJ1-1|NA|NA|TRBV7-9
TGTGCCAGCAGCTTCCAGGGAGACACTGAAGCTTTCTTT
CASSFQGDTEAFF
>TRBJ2-1|NA|NA|TRBV15
TGTGCCACCAGCGGTCGGTCGGGTGAGCAGTTCTTC
CATSGRSGEQFF